This TCR beta chain was observed in a study of T cell responses to AZD1222 COVID-19 vaccine. Study background: Both about-4-week and about-12-week second-dose recipients were combined.

TCRdb keeps only in-frame clones here, not all; method: immunoSEQ multiplex PCR. This sample has about 76,000 clones, with about 88% found just once. Remarks on this clone: Its matching antigen is unknown.

Germline V CDR1 and CDR2: MDHEN, SYDVKM. CDR3 length equals 16 residues. The junction had 11 bases not matched to a gene; V was cut back by 5 bases and J by 8 bases. Study findings and constraints: CD4 TCRs linked to vaccination spanned spike, dominating at 160-218 and 743-854. Nearly half of the spike-specific TCRs reportedly recognize variant regions that carry no mutations. Increases in Spike-specific TCR breadth and depth were seen after two AZD1222 doses.

The sequences come from peripheral blood, collected on day 0 of AZD1222 vaccination. The V gene is TRBV28, the J gene TRBJ1-4; 10 bases align to TRBD1. The clonotype comes from an adult in good health. In DNA form, the CDR3 reads TGTGCCAGCAGTCGACCTACCGGGACAGGGGACGAAAAACTGTTTTTT. This encodes CASSRPTGTGDEKLFF.